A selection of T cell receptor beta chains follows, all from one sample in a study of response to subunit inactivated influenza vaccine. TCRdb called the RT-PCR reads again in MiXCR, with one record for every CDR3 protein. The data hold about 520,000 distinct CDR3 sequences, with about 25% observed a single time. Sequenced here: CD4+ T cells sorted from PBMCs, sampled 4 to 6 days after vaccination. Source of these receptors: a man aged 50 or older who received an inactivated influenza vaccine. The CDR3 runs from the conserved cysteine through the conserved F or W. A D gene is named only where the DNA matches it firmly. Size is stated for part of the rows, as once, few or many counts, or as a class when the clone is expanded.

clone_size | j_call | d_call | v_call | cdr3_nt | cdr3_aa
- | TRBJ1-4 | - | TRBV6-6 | TGTGCCAGCAACACCGTGGGTGAAAAACTGTTTTTT | CASNTVGEKLFF
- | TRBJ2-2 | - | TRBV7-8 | TGTGCCAGCAGCTTACGGGGCGGGATTGGAGTTTCCACCGGGGAGCTGTTTTTT | CASSLRGGIGVSTGELFF
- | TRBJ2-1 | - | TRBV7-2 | TGTGCCAGCAGCTTAGGGTTCGGAGGGACCTACAATGAGCAGTTCTTC | CASSLGFGGTYNEQFF
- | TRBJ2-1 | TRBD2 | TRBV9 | TGTGCCAGCAGCGTAGATCCGAGAGCGGGAGGGATCAATGAGCAGTTCTTC | CASSVDPRAGGINEQFF
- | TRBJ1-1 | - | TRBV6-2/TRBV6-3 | TGTGCCAGCAGTTACGCGGCAAGCTCCATGAACACTGAAGCTTTCTTT | CASSYAASSMNTEAFF
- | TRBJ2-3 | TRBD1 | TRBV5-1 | TGCGCCAGCAGCTTCGGACAGGGGAGAACAGAAACGCAGTATTTT | CASSFGQGRTETQYF
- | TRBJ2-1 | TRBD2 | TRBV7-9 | TGTGCCAGCAGCTTAGGTCTAGCGGAATTCAATGAGCAGTTCTTC | CASSLGLAEFNEQFF
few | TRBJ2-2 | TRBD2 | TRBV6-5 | TGTGCCAGCAGTTACTTCCTAGCGGGACGGAACGGGGAGCTGTTTTTT | CASSYFLAGRNGELFF
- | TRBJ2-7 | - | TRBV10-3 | TGTGCCATCAGTCCCGATTCCTACGAGCAGTACTTC | CAISPDSYEQYF
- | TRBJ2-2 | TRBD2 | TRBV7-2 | TGTGCCAGCAGCCTCTTACTAGCGGGGACCGGGGAGCTGTTTTTT | CASSLLLAGTGELFF
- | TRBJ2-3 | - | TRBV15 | TGTGCCACCAGCAGAGATGGTTCTAGAGGAACAGATACGCAGTATTTT | CATSRDGSRGTDTQYF
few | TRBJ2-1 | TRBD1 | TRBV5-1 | TGCGCCAGCAGCGGACAGGGGGCAAATGAGCAGTTCTTC | CASSGQGANEQFF
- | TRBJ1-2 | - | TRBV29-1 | TGCAGCGTTGAACCCGGGAACTATGGCTACACCTTC | CSVEPGNYGYTF
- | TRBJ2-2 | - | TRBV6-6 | TGTGCCAGCAGTTACTCGCCGCGGGAGCTGTTTTTT | CASSYSPRELFF
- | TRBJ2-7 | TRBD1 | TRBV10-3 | TGTGCCATCAGTGATCTCCCGGGGACAGGGGGTGCCGAGCAGTACTTC | CAISDLPGTGGAEQYF
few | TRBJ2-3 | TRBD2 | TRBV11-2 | TGTGCCAGCAGCTTAGTAGCCCGCTCGGGTAGCGGGGGGGCCTCGGATACGCAGTATTTT | CASSLVARSGSGGASDTQYF
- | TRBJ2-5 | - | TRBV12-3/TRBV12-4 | TGTGCCAGCAGTTTACAGCGACAAGGGGTAGAGACCCAGTACTTC | CASSLQRQGVETQYF
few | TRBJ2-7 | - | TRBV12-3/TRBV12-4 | TGTGCCAGCAACCTCCGGCAGGGAGGAGAGCAGTACTTC | CASNLRQGGEQYF
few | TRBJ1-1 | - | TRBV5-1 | TGCGCCAGCAGCGCGACCTTGTTCCGGAACACTGAAGCTTTCTTT | CASSATLFRNTEAFF
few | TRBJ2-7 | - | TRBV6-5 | TGTGCCAGCAGTTATAGCAGCGGCTTGACCTACGAGCAGTACTTC | CASSYSSGLTYEQYF
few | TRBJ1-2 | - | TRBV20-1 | TGCAGTGCTAGCTCAGGGAAAGGCTACACCTTC | CSASSGKGYTF
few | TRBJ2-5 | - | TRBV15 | TGTGCCACCAGCAGGGCCCGGGACGAGTACCAAGAGACCCAGTACTTC | CATSRARDEYQETQYF
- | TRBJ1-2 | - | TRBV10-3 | TGTGCCATCAGGCGGGACATAGCTAACTATGGCTACACCTTC | CAIRRDIANYGYTF
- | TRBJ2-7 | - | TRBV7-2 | TGTGCCAGCAGCTTGCAGCACGGGTCCCCCTACGAGCAGTACTTC | CASSLQHGSPYEQYF
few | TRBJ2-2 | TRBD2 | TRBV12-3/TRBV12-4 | TGTGCCAGCAGATATAGCGGGGGGTACACCGGGGAGCTGTTTTTT | CASRYSGGYTGELFF
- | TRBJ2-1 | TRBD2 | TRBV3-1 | TGTGCCAGCAGCCAAGAACTAGCGGGGGGGAATGAGCAGTTCTTC | CASSQELAGGNEQFF
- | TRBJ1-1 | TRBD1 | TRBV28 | TGTGCCAGCAGCATAGGGGGCCGTGGGGACACTGAAGCTTTCTTT | CASSIGGRGDTEAFF
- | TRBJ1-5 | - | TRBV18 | TGTGCCAGCTCACACCGGGGTCAGCCCCAGCATTTT | CASSHRGQPQHF
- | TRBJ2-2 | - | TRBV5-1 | TGCGCCAGCAGCTCGGGAATCCAGGCCGGGGAGCTGTTTTTT | CASSSGIQAGELFF
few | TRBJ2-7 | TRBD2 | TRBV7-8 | TGTGCCAGCAGCGGATTAGCGGGAGCCGCGTACGAGCAGTACTTC | CASSGLAGAAYEQYF
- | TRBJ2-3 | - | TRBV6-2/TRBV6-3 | TGTGCCAGCAGAAACCTGGACATATTCACAGATACGCAGTATTTT | CASRNLDIFTDTQYF
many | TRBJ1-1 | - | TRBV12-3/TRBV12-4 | TGTGCCAGCAGTTTGGTCAGGGGAGTGAACACTGAAGCTTTCTTT | CASSLVRGVNTEAFF
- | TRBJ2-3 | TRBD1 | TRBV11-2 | TGTGCCAGCAGCTTTCCCGACAGGGCGCGTTCCCTCACAGATACGCAGTATTTT | CASSFPDRARSLTDTQYF
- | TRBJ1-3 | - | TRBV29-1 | TGCAGCGTTGCATACGGGGAAGTGGTAGCTGGAAACACCATATATTTT | CSVAYGEVVAGNTIYF
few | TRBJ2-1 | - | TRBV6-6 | TGTGCCAGCAGTTACATCAATGAGCAGTTCTTC | CASSYINEQFF
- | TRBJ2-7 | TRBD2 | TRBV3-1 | TGTGCCAGCAGCCAAGGGGGACTATCAGACTACGAGCAGTACTTC | CASSQGGLSDYEQYF
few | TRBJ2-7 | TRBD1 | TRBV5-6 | TGTGCCAGCAGCTTGCTAACCGGGACAGGGTACCACGAGCAGTACTTC | CASSLLTGTGYHEQYF
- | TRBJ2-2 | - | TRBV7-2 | TGTGCCAGCAAGAGGCAGCCGAACACCGGGGAGCTGTTTTTT | CASKRQPNTGELFF
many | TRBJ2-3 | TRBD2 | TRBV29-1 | TGCAGCGTTGAAGATCTTTGGAGCGGGGGCACAGATACGCAGTATTTT | CSVEDLWSGGTDTQYF
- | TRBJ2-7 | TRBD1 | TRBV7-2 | TGTGCCAGCAGCTTAGCGGGGGACAGGGTCGGCGAGCAGTACTTC | CASSLAGDRVGEQYF
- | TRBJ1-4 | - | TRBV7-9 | TGTGCCAGCAGCTTGAACCAATATGAAAAACTGTTTTTT | CASSLNQYEKLFF
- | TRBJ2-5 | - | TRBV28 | TGTGCCAGCAGCCACACAGAGCGAAGGGAGACCCAGTACTTC | CASSHTERRETQYF
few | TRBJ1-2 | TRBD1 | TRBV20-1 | TGCAGTTACAGGGGGCAACCTTATCTGGATGGCTACACCTTC | CSYRGQPYLDGYTF
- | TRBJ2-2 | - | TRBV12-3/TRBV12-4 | TGTGCCAGCAGCTCTCAATACTTGAACACCGGGGAGCTGTTTTTT | CASSSQYLNTGELFF
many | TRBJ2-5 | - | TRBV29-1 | TGCAGCGTTGGGCCTACCCAAGAGACCCAGTACTTC | CSVGPTQETQYF